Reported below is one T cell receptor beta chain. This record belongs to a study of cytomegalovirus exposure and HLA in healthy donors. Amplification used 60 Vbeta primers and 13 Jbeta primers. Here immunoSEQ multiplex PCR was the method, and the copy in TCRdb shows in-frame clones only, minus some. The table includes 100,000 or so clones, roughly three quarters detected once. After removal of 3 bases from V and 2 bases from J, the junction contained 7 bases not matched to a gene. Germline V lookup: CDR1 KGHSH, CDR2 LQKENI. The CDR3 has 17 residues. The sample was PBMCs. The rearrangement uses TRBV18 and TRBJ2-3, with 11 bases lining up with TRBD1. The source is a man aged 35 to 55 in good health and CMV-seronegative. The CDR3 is CASSPTRTGGYTDTQYF. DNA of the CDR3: TGTGCCAGCTCACCTACTCGGACAGGGGGCTACACAGATACGCAGTATTTT.